The 11 T cell receptor beta chains below were found in one sample sequenced in a study of T cells in women clearing cervical HPV infection. Using immunoSEQ multiplex PCR, the repertoire was profiled, and TCRdb retains in-frame clones only, with some absent. The table lists 25,000 to 35,000 clones. The sequencing input was blood buffy coat. These TCRs come from a woman between 18 and 70 years old with a cervical HPV16 infection that either progressed to CIN3+ or cleared (not recorded which).

As for this clone: The DNA ends 3 residues before the CDR3 does, and the rest of the CDR3 is filled in from the germline J gene. The gene calls are TRBV19 and TRBJ2-2; 9 nucleotides agree with TRBD1. The CDR3 is 15 amino acids. The germline V gene encodes CDR1 LNHDA and CDR2 SQIVND (reference sequence). V lost 5 bases to trimming and J lost 5 bases; unmatched junction nucleotides: 6. This CDR3 reads CASSSGQGRTGELFF. The DNA read from the CDR3 is TGTGCCAGTAGTTCTGGACAGGGGAGGACCGGGGAG.

Turning to this clone: The CDR3 end is not reached by the read, which stops 3 residues before it; the germline J gene fills it in. This chain links TRBV7-9 with TRBJ1-4; the D gene is possibly TRBD1 (5 bases). CDR1 and CDR2 from the germline V gene are SEHNR and FQNEAQ (reference sequence). The CDR3 is 14 residues long. Trimming removed 5 bases at V and 3 bases at J, with 10 bases between. Here the CDR3 reads CASSPGGSNEKLFF. The part of the CDR3 DNA that was read is TGTGCCAGCAGCCCTGGGGGGTCTAATGAAAAA. Full variable domain (outside the CDR3, taken from reference TRBV7-9 and TRBJ1-4): DTGVSQNPRHKITKRGQNVTFRCDPISEHNRLYWYRQTLGQGPEFLTYFQNEAQLEKSRLLSDRFSAERPKGSFSTLEIQRTEQGDSAMYLCASSPGGSNEKLFFGSGTQLSVL.

On this clone: The read ends 3 residues before the CDR3 terminus; that terminus is restored from the germline J gene. The V gene is TRBV7-9, the J gene TRBJ1-1; the D is unclear. Germline V lookup: CDR1 SEHNR, CDR2 FQNEAQ (reference sequence). CDR3 length: 15 amino acids. The germline V and J ends were trimmed by 4 bases and 3 bases, with 15 bases remaining between them. The DNA read from the CDR3 is TGTGCCAGCAGCTCCCGTTCGTGGAGGGACACTGAA. Protein: CASSSRSWRDTE. The whole CDR3 protein reads CASSSRSWRDTEAFF. The full variable domain, with the rest looked up from reference TRBV7-9 and TRBJ1-1, is DTGVSQNPRHKITKRGQNVTFRCDPISEHNRLYWYRQTLGQGPEFLTYFQNEAQLEKSRLLSDRFSAERPKGSFSTLEIQRTEQGDSAMYLCASSSRSWRDTEAFFGQGTRLTVV.

Remarks on this clone: The CDR3 end is not reached by the read, which stops 3 residues before it; the germline J gene fills it in. V gene TRBV7-9 combines with J gene TRBJ1-2; D possibly corresponds to TRBD1 (6 bases). The CDR3 covers 14 residues. Germline V gene data show CDR1 as SEHNR and CDR2 as FQNEAQ (reference sequence). The DNA read from the CDR3 is TGTGCCAGCAGCTTGGGCACAGGGACCAATGAC. Translating gives CASSLGTGTND. The full CDR3 is CASSLGTGTNDYTF.

On this clone: The CDR3 end lies 3 residues beyond the end of the read and is filled in from the germline J gene. This rearrangement joins TRBV30 to TRBJ1-1; maybe TRBD1 (6 bases). Looked up from germline, CDR1 is GTSNPN and CDR2 is SVGIG (reference sequence). CDR3 length: 14 residues. V was shortened by 2 bases and J by 4 bases, with 14 bases between the two germline ends. CDR3 sequence: CAWSSTGSGTEAFF. Partial CDR3 DNA: TGTGCCTGGAGTTCAACAGGGTCTGGCACTGAA.

CDR3 protein: CARSLRHPMAYEQYF. The DNA read from the CDR3 is TGTGCCAGAAGCTTGCGTCACCCCATGGCTTACGAG. V gene TRBV5-3 combines with J gene TRBJ2-7; the D is unclear. The read falls 3 residues short of the CDR3 end, and the missing part is taken from the germline J gene. TRBV5-3 is annotated as an ORF whose role is uncertain. CDR3 length equals 15 residues. Trimming left V 1 base short and J 4 bases short, with 15 bases between.

To note about this clone: The observed sequence ends 3 residues before the CDR3 terminus, with the missing tail filled in from the germline J gene. Distinct nucleotide sequences in the sample also encode this CDR3. The rearrangement links TRBV18 to TRBJ1-3; perhaps TRBD1 as D (6 bases). CDR3 length: 14 amino acids. V lost 2 bases and J lost 3, with 8 bases in between. The germline V gene encodes CDR1 KGHSH and CDR2 LQKENI. The CDR3 sequence is CASSPTGLGNTIYF. The DNA read from the CDR3 is TGTGCCAGCTCACCAACAGGGCTTGGAAACACC.

The CDR3 bases that were read are TGTGCCAGCAGTAAGGACAGGGGATACAATGAG. It codes for CASSKDRGYNE. The CDR3, in full, reads CASSKDRGYNEQFF. J is TRBJ2-1 and V is TRBV2; 9 nucleotides line up with TRBD1. The CDR3 end falls 3 residues outside the read, so it is completed with the germline J gene. Per the germline V gene, CDR1 is SNHLY and CDR2 is FYNNEI. Trimming cost V 5 bases and J 4 bases; bases outside gene matches: 3. There are 14 residues in the CDR3.

As regards this clone: The read ends 3 residues shy of where the CDR3 ends; the end is completed using the germline J gene. The chain joins TRBV7-9 to TRBJ1-4, with 8 bases matching TRBD1. The CDR3 extends over 13 amino acids. J was trimmed by 7 bases and V by 6 bases; bases with no gene match: 4. Germline CDR1 and CDR2: SEHNR and FQNEAQ (reference sequence). The sequenced CDR3 bases are TGTGCCAGCAGTCAGGGGGCCCCTGAAAAA. Translating gives CASSQGAPEK. The CDR3 in full is CASSQGAPEKLFF.

Incomplete CDR3 DNA: TGCAGTGCTAGAATCCCGGCGGGCATGACTCGTGAG. Encoded protein: CSARIPAGMTRE. The CDR3 in its entirety is CSARIPAGMTREQFF. This chain connects TRBV20-1 to TRBJ2-1; possibly TRBD2 for D (5 bases). The read comes to an end 3 residues before the CDR3 does, leaving the germline J gene to fill in the end. The germline V gene encodes CDR1 DFQATT and CDR2 SNEGSKA (reference sequence). This CDR3 has 15 amino acids. V was clipped by 2 bases and J by 9 bases, with 20 bases between them.

In the case of this clone: The CDR3 end lies 3 residues beyond the end of the read and is filled in from the germline J gene. The gene calls are TRBV2 and TRBJ2-7, with TRBD1 identical over 9 bases. Germline trimming cut 7 bases from V and 0 bases from J; bases unmatched to any gene: 10. The CDR3 sequence is 16 residues long. Germline V gene data show CDR1 as SNHLY and CDR2 as FYNNEI. CDR3 region: CASTLLPGQGSYEQYF. The sequenced part of the CDR3 DNA is TGTGCCAGCACCCTTCTCCCGGGACAGGGCTCCTACGAG.